This section outlines one T cell receptor beta chain sequence together with its context. The data were taken from a study of blood T cell repertoires in COVID-19. Overall study context: PBMCs, B-cell-depleted T cells, or T cells provided the cDNA or gDNA that made up the material.

As handled by the study authors: Amplification of reference gene primers was used by the study to estimate nucleated cell counts. TCRdb's table, derived via immunoSEQ multiplex PCR, lists solely in-frame clones and lacks some. That table gives V, J and clone size, and the DNA gave D and trimming. The sample lists more than 400,000 clones, roughly 88% occurring once. The CDR3 loop spans 16 amino acids. V dropped 0 bases and J dropped 3; count of bases not matched to a gene: 5. CDR1 and CDR2 (germline): SGHTA, FQGNSA. Each participant's cohort was designated according to participant-reported clinical history. Donors in Cohort 3 who had recovered were those with two negative PCRs, healthcare professional clearance, or resolution of their symptoms.

This sequence joins TRBV7-2 and TRBJ1-2; 9 positions match TRBD1. This TCR came from a man between 18 and 35 years old who had recovered from COVID-19. Material: PBMCs or T cells enriched from blood (not recorded which). The CDR3 region is CASSLAAGTGHYGYTF. CDR3 nucleotides: TGTGCCAGCAGCTTAGCGGCCGGGACAGGGCACTATGGCTACACCTTC.